Each of the 32 T cell receptor beta chains below was sequenced from the same sample in a study of vaccination and CD4 T cells after COVID-19 (dated by TCRdb to 2022 to 2024). Library preparation used PCR. TCRdb names Illumina iSeq 100 as the instrument used. At the Johns Hopkins FTIC core, DNA from the cultured CD4+ T cells underwent TCR sequencing with the Oncomine TCR Beta short-read assay. The public reads were reprocessed in TCRdb via fastp at Q25 and MiXCR, keeping in-frame beta chains. Each CDR3 protein appears once, grouped with its most common genes and DNA. Counted in this sample were about 6,800 distinct CDR3 sequences; roughly three fifths of them appeared once. The ten top clones hold around 25% of the sample. Explained via the paper, the treatment or condition label denotes: approximately nine-day PBMC culture with coronavirus spike peptide pools or control peptides (ViraFEST assay). CD4+ T cells from unexposed donors were collected before the COVID-19 pandemic (2011-2018).

Their recognized antigens are unknown. The sample consisted of CD4+ T cells from blood, cultured in vitro. Receptors were obtained from a human donor in good health.

A few counts support this clonotype. The gene calls are TRBV27 and TRBJ2-3, with 7 positions matching TRBD2. The germline gives CDR1 MNHEY, CDR2 SMNVEV (reference sequence). V dropped 6 bases and J dropped 6; count of bases not matched to a gene: 15. This CDR3 has 16 residues. CDR3 coding DNA: TGTGCCAGCAGAGCCCGCCCTAGCGGAGGTAGGGATACGCAGTATTTT. Residues: CASRARPSGGRDTQYF.

This clonotype showed up just a few times. The V gene is TRBV9, the J gene TRBJ1-6, with a possible D match to TRBD1 (5 bases). Germline loops: CDR1 SGDLS, CDR2 YYNGEE. Trimming cost V 3 bases and J 8 bases, with 6 bases left between them. This CDR3 is 12 amino acids long. CDR3 nucleotide sequence: TGTGCCAGCAGCGGGGGGGATTCACCCCTCCACTTT. Residues: CASSGGDSPLHF.

This clonotype came up a few times. The chain combines TRBV6-2 or TRBV6-3 with TRBJ1-1; D gene uncertain. CDR1 is MNHEY, CDR2 SVGEGT, per germline. The CDR3 extends over 11 amino acids. The ends were cut back, 2 bases at V and 8 bases at J, with 6 bases in the middle. The CDR3 reads CASSYGREAFF. CDR3 DNA: TGTGCCAGCAGTTACGGCAGGGAAGCTTTCTTT.

The chain links TRBV7-6 to TRBJ1-3, with a possible D match to TRBD1 (5 bases). The V end lost 6 bases, the J end lost 1 base, and 7 bases lay between the germline ends. Germline V gene lookup returns CDR1 SGHVS and CDR2 FNYEAQ. This CDR3 spans 13 amino acids. The CDR3 DNA sequence: TGTGCCAGCAGGACAGCTTCTGGAAACACCATATATTTT. Amino acids: CASRTASGNTIYF.

The chain has TRBV15 and TRBJ1-1; D perhaps matches TRBD1 (6 bases). Trimming shortened V by 6 bases and J by 5 bases, and 16 bases separated the two germline ends. Germline V lookup: CDR1 LNHNV, CDR2 YYDKDF (reference sequence). This CDR3 region has 14 residues. This chain's CDR3 is CATRVKARGTEAFF. CDR3 DNA: TGTGCCACCAGGGTTAAGGCAAGGGGGACTGAAGCTTTCTTT.

This clonotype was seen more than once but under ten times. The chain combines TRBV20-1 with TRBJ1-5, with TRBD1 matching 8 bases. The CDR3 is 13 residues long. CDR1 is DFQATT, CDR2 SNEGSKA, per germline (reference sequence). The trim removed 3 bases at V and 3 bases at J, leaving 1 base unmatched. The CDR3 is CSARTGDNQPQHF. In DNA, the CDR3 is TGCAGTGCTAGGACAGGGGACAATCAGCCCCAGCATTTT.

This clonotype appeared a few times. The CDR3 loop is CSAPQLERGNEQFF. CDR3 nucleotide sequence: TGCAGTGCCCCTCAGCTGGAGCGAGGCAATGAGCAGTTCTTC. This chain uses TRBV20-1 with TRBJ2-1, with D hard to call. The CDR3 loop spans 14 amino acids. Trimming removed 6 bases from V and 6 bases from J, with 18 bases in between. The germline CDR1 and CDR2 sequences are DFQATT and SNEGSKA (reference sequence).

This chain connects TRBV20-1 to TRBJ2-7, with D possibly TRBD1 on 6 matching bases. Trimming removed 5 bases at V and 5 bases at J, with 13 bases between. The germline V gene encodes CDR1 DFQATT and CDR2 SNEGSKA (reference sequence). The CDR3 is 12 residues long. The CDR3 sequence: CSAGLQGNEQYF. CDR3 in DNA: TGCAGTGCTGGGTTGCAGGGGAACGAGCAGTACTTC.

The chain links TRBV7-2 to TRBJ2-4; 12 bases agree with TRBD2. Germline CDR1 SGHTA, CDR2 FQGNSA. J gave up 7 bases and V 5 bases, and 9 bases lay outside the gene matches. The CDR3 length is 16 residues. DNA for the CDR3: TGTGCCAGCAGCCCCAGCGCTAGCGGGGGGGGTAACATTCAGTACTTC. Amino acid sequence: CASSPSASGGGNIQYF.

The rearrangement joins TRBV10-3 to TRBJ2-3; D may be TRBD2 (6 bases). From germline, CDR1 is ENHRY and CDR2 SYGVKD. The CDR3 has 11 residues. The germline V and J ends were trimmed by 6 bases and 5 bases, with 6 bases remaining between them. CDR3 nucleotides: TGTGCCATCAGGGAGGGAGATACGCAGTATTTT. The encoded protein is CAIREGDTQYF.

This chain connects TRBV7-9 to TRBJ2-5, with D unclear. Trimming took 0 bases from V and 5 from J, leaving 1 base between them. The germline V gene has CDR1 SEHNR and CDR2 FQNEAQ (reference sequence). This CDR3 has 11 residues. The CDR3 spells CASSLAETQYF. The CDR3 nucleotides are TGTGCCAGCAGCTTAGCGGAGACCCAGTACTTC.

V usage is TRBV5-5 and J usage is TRBJ1-1, with no clear D. The CDR3 is 16 residues long. Germline CDR1 reads SGHKS; CDR2 reads YYEKEE (reference sequence). V was shortened by 4 bases and J by 4 bases, with 20 bases between the two germline ends. The CDR3 protein is CASSPRTGGVGTEAFF. CDR3 in DNA: TGTGCCAGCAGCCCTCGGACGGGCGGTGTGGGCACTGAAGCTTTCTTT.

The rearrangement uses TRBV7-6 and TRBJ1-3; unclear D gene. The germline V gene has CDR1 SGHVS and CDR2 FNYEAQ. V lost 3 bases and J 6 bases, leaving 12 bases between the germline ends. This CDR3 has 14 residues. In nucleotides, the CDR3 is TGTGCCAGCAGCTTGCCCCCACCCCTAAACACCATATATTTT. Encoded protein: CASSLPPPLNTIYF.

The chain joins TRBV27 to TRBJ2-3; 12 bases align to TRBD1. V lost 6 bases, J lost 3 bases, and 13 bases stayed unmatched. This CDR3 contains 18 residues. Germline V gene lookup returns CDR1 MNHEY and CDR2 SMNVEV (reference sequence). CDR3 in amino acids: CASSAPGQGARMTDTQYF. In nucleotides, the CDR3 is TGTGCCAGCAGCGCACCGGGACAGGGGGCGCGAATGACAGATACGCAGTATTTT.

In this sample, this clonotype turned up a few times. The V gene is TRBV19, the J gene TRBJ1-2, with 7 positions matching TRBD1. J lost 4 bases, V lost 5 bases, and 4 bases had no gene match. The CDR3 has 13 residues. CDR1 LNHDA and CDR2 SQIVND come from the germline V gene (reference sequence). CDR3 protein: CASSAGTAYGYTF. The CDR3 coding sequence is TGTGCCAGTAGTGCCGGGACAGCCTATGGCTACACCTTC.

The DNA for the CDR3 is TGTGCCACCAGCGCCGGCCGGGCCCCAGATACGCAGTATTTT. The encoded protein is CATSAGRAPDTQYF. The chain carries TRBV15 and TRBJ2-3; D call uncertain. This CDR3 spans 14 amino acids. Per the germline V gene, CDR1 is LNHNV and CDR2 is YYDKDF (reference sequence). The V and J ends lost 5 bases and 4 bases respectively, with 13 bases between them. Full variable domain (rest looked up from reference TRBV15 and TRBJ2-3): DAMVIQNPRYQVTQFGKPVTLSCSQTLNHNVMYWYQQKSSQAPKLLFHYYDKDFNNEADTPDNFQSRRPNTSFCFLDIRSPGLGDTAMYLCATSAGRAPDTQYFGPGTRLTVL.

The chain has TRBV28 and TRBJ1-6; no clear D. The germline V and J ends were trimmed by 8 bases and 0 bases, with 5 bases remaining between them. The CDR3 runs to 13 residues. Germline V CDR1 and CDR2: MDHEN, SYDVKM. The CDR3 DNA is TGTGCCAGCCTCAGCTCCTATAATTCACCCCTCCACTTT. It encodes CASLSSYNSPLHF.

V is TRBV6-4 and J is TRBJ2-3; D perhaps matches TRBD2 (5 bases). Germline assignment: CDR1 MRHNA and CDR2 SNTAGT. The CDR3 has 16 residues. Trimming took 3 bases from V and 4 from J, leaving 17 bases between them. This CDR3 reads CASSEGLEDGSDTQYF. In nucleotides, the CDR3 is TGTGCCAGCAGTGAGGGTCTGGAGGATGGATCAGATACGCAGTATTTT.

This clonotype showed up just a few times. J is TRBJ1-2 and V is TRBV20-1; D is unresolved. The CDR3 runs to 14 residues. CDR1 and CDR2 from the germline V gene are DFQATT and SNEGSKA (reference sequence). The V end was cut by 3 bases, the J end by 2 bases, with 13 bases between. DNA for the CDR3: TGCAGTGCTAGTGGCGGGAAAATGAACTATGGCTACACCTTC. As protein: CSASGGKMNYGYTF.

The rearrangement uses TRBV6-2 or TRBV6-3 and TRBJ1-2, with a possible D match to TRBD1 (6 bases). Germline V gene data show CDR1 as MNHEY and CDR2 as SVGEGT. CDR3 length equals 17 residues. V was cut by 6 bases and J by 3 bases, with 23 bases left in between. CDR3 sequence (DNA): TGTGCCAGCAGGCCCATGGGGACCCTGCAGGGGCACTATGGCTACACCTTC. This encodes CASRPMGTLQGHYGYTF.

This chain connects TRBV6-2 or TRBV6-3 to TRBJ2-1, with TRBD1 matching 8 bases. With 6 bases clipped from V and 3 bases from J, the junction kept 13 bases outside the gene matches. The CDR3 is 17 residues long. CDR1 and CDR2 from the germline V gene are MNHEY and SVGEGT. CDR3 amino acids: CASRQLTGTGVYNEQFF. The CDR3 nucleotides are TGTGCCAGCAGGCAGCTTACCGGGACAGGTGTCTACAATGAGCAGTTCTTC.

This rearrangement joins TRBV7-2 to TRBJ2-7; 15 positions match TRBD2. Trimming at V came to 5 bases and at J to 6 bases, leaving 8 bases not matched to a gene. The CDR3 has 16 residues. Germline CDR1 is SGHTA and CDR2 is FQGNSA. This CDR3 is CASSTGLAGGRGEQYF. The CDR3 nucleotides read TGTGCCAGCAGCACTGGACTAGCGGGAGGGCGGGGCGAGCAGTACTTC.

CDR3 bases: TGCGCCAGCACAGGCTTCGATGGCTACACCTTC. This gives the protein CASTGFDGYTF. The chain is built from TRBV10-2 and TRBJ1-2, with D uncertain. The V gene lost 7 bases and the J gene lost 6 bases, with 9 bases spanning the gap. Per germline, CDR1 WSHSY and CDR2 SAAADI. The CDR3 is made up of 11 amino acids.

The V and J genes are TRBV20-1 and TRBJ2-7; unclear D gene. The CDR3 sequence is 13 residues long. CDR1 and CDR2 (germline): DFQATT, SNEGSKA (reference sequence). The V end lost 1 base, the J end lost 0 bases, and 7 bases lay between the germline ends. The CDR3 loop reads CSARVGFSYEQYF. The CDR3 DNA follows: TGCAGTGCTAGAGTCGGATTCTCCTACGAGCAGTACTTC.

This clonotype was seen just once. This chain connects TRBV5-1 to TRBJ2-7; 7 bases are shared with TRBD1. Germline lookup yields CDR1 SGHRS and CDR2 YFSETQ. Germline trimming cut 2 bases from V and 2 bases from J; bases unmatched to any gene: 10. The length of the CDR3 is 16 residues. The CDR3 loop reads CASSLLGRTGAYEQYF. The CDR3, as DNA: TGCGCCAGCAGCTTACTGGGCAGGACAGGCGCCTACGAGCAGTACTTC. The whole variable domain, filled in from reference TRBV5-1 and TRBJ2-7, reads KAGVTQTPRYLIKTRGQQVTLSCSPISGHRSVSWYQQTPGQGLQFLFEYFSETQRNKGNFPGRFSGRQFSNSRSEMNVSTLELGDSALYLCASSLLGRTGAYEQYFGPGTRLTVT.

The chain recombines TRBV6-1 with TRBJ2-1; 13 positions agree with TRBD2. The CDR3 totals 19 residues. After removal of 2 bases from V and 9 bases from J, the junction contained 16 bases not matched to a gene. In germline, CDR1 is MNHNS, CDR2 SASEGT. This CDR3 is CASSESGTGGLAGKGEQFF. Here the CDR3 DNA reads TGTGCCAGCAGTGAATCCGGGACAGGGGGACTAGCGGGAAAGGGTGAGCAGTTCTTC.

V gene TRBV19 combines with J gene TRBJ1-2, with 10 bases fitting TRBD1. Germline V gene sequence: CDR1 LNHDA, CDR2 SQIVND (reference sequence). V was pared by 4 bases and J by 3 bases, with 11 bases of the junction left unmatched. The CDR3 has 17 residues. The CDR3 DNA follows: TGTGCCAGTAGTACCCAATCCGGGACAGGGGAGGACTATGGCTACACCTTC. Protein sequence: CASSTQSGTGEDYGYTF.

The CDR3 coding sequence is TGTGCCAGCAGCTTGACAGGGATCGGAGGTGGTAACTCACCCCTCCACTTT. Residues: CASSLTGIGGGNSPLHF. This chain links TRBV7-2 with TRBJ1-6; 7 bases map to TRBD1. Germline V gene lookup returns CDR1 SGHTA and CDR2 FQGNSA. The CDR3 runs to 17 residues. Trimming at V came to 3 bases and at J to 10 bases, leaving 15 bases not matched to a gene.

This chain uses TRBV18 with TRBJ1-5; a weak D match, TRBD1 (5 bases). The germline V gene has CDR1 KGHSH and CDR2 LQKENI. The CDR3 has 15 residues. V lost 3 bases and J 2 bases, leaving 11 bases between the germline ends. The CDR3 bases are TGTGCCAGCTCACCGGACATAACGGGCAATCAGCCCCAGCATTTT. Translating it yields CASSPDITGNQPQHF.

The sample holds a few counts of this clonotype. The J gene is TRBJ2-7, the V gene TRBV7-2; 9 bases align to TRBD1. V lost 5 bases to trimming and J lost 3 bases; unmatched junction nucleotides: 11. CDR3 size: 16 residues. Germline-derived CDR1 and CDR2 are SGHTA and FQGNSA. CDR3 protein: CASSSSGTGTIYEQYF. For the CDR3, the DNA is TGTGCCAGCAGCAGCTCCGGGACAGGGACCATCTACGAGCAGTACTTC.

This clonotype was recorded a few times. This rearrangement joins TRBV20-1 to TRBJ2-7, with D possibly matching TRBD1 (6 bases). CDR1 is DFQATT and CDR2 is SNEGSKA in the germline V gene (reference sequence). The CDR3 is 12 amino acids. V lost 3 bases, J lost 2 bases, and 8 bases lay in between. The CDR3 is CSASGQTYEQYF. As DNA, the CDR3 is TGCAGTGCTAGCGGACAGACCTACGAGCAGTACTTC.

The chain recombines TRBV2 with TRBJ1-2; 9 nucleotides line up with TRBD1. V lost 2 bases and J lost 6; bases outside the gene matches: 7. CDR3 size: 15 residues. CDR1 SNHLY and CDR2 FYNNEI come from the germline V gene. The CDR3 protein is CASSEIGTGLHGYTF. The CDR3 DNA follows: TGTGCCAGCAGTGAAATTGGGACAGGGTTACATGGCTACACCTTC.